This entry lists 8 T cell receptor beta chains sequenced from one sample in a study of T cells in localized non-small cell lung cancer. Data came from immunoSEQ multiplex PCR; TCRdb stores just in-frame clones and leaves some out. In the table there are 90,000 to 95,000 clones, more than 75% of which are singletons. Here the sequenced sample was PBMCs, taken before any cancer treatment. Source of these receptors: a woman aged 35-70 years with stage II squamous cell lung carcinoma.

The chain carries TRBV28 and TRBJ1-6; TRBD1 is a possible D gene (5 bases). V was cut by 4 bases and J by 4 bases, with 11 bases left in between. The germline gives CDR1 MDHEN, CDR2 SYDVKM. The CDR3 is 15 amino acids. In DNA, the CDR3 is TGTGCCAGCAGTTCCCGGCAGGGATATAATTCACCCCTCCACTTT. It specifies CASSSRQGYNSPLHF.

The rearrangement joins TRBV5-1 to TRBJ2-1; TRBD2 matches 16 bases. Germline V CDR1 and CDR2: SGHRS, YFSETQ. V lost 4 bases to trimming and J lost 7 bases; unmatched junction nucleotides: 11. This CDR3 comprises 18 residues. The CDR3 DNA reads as TGCGCCAGCAGCCGAGGGACTAGCGGGAGGGCCTATAAAAATGAGCAGTTCTTC. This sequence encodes CASSRGTSGRAYKNEQFF.

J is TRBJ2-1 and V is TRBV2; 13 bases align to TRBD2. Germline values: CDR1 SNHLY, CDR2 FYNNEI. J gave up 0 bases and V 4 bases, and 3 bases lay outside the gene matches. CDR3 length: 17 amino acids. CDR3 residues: CASSGRTSGSSYNEQFF. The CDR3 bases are TGTGCCAGCAGTGGTCGGACTAGCGGGAGCTCCTACAATGAGCAGTTCTTC. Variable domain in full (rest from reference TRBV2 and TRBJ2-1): EPEVTQTPSHQVTQMGQEVILRCVPISNHLYFYWYRQILGQKVEFLVSFYNNEISEKSEIFDDQFSVERPDGSNFTLKIRSTKLEDSAMYFCASSGRTSGSSYNEQFFGPGTRLTVL.

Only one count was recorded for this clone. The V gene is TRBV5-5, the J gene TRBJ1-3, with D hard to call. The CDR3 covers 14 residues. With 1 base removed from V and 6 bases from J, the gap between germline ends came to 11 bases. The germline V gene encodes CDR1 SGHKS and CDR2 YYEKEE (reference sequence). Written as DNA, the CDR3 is TGTGCCAGCAGCTTGCCCGGCCGAGAAAACACCATATATTTT. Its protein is CASSLPGRENTIYF.

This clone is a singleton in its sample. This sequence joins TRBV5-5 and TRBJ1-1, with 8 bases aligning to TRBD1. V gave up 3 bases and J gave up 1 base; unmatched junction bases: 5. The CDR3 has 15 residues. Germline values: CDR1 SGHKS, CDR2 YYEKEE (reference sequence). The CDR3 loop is CASSSRGTGNTEAFF. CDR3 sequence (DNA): TGTGCCAGCAGCTCGCGCGGGACAGGGAACACTGAAGCTTTCTTT.

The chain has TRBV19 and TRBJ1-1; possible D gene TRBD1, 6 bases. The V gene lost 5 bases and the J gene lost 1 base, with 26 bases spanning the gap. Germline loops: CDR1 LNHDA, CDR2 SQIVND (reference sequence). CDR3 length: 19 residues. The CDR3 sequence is CASSWTARGRVRSNTEAFF. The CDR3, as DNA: TGTGCCAGTAGTTGGACAGCTAGGGGAAGGGTTAGATCGAACACTGAAGCTTTCTTT.

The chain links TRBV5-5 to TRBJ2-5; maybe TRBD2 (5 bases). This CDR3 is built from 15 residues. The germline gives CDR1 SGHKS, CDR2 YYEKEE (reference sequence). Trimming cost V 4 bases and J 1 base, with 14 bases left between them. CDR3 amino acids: CASSPPLVGQETQYF. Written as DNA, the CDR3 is TGTGCCAGCAGCCCCCCACTAGTCGGCCAAGAGACCCAGTACTTC. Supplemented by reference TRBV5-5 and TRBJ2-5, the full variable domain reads DAGVTQSPTHLIKTRGQQVTLRCSPISGHKSVSWYQQVLGQGPQFIFQYYEKEERGRGNFPDRFSARQFPNYSSELNVNALLLGDSALYLCASSPPLVGQETQYFGPGTRLLVL.

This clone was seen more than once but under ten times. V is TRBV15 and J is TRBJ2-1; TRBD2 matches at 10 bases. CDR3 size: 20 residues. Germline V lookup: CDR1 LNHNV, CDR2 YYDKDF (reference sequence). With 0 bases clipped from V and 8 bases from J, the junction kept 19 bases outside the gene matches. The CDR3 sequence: CATSRDRTSGIDPYVHEQFF. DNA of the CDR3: TGTGCCACCAGCAGAGATCGAACTAGCGGGATCGATCCGTATGTTCATGAGCAGTTCTTC.